This T cell receptor beta chain derives from a study of T cell repertoires in cytomegalovirus infection. In the study overall: It can be stated that public TCR beta signatures indicated CMV infection as well as a matching HLA type.

This clonotype was picked up a small number of times. Its specificity is not known. TCRdb analysed the reads with MiXCR anew, one entry per CDR3 protein. The repertoire holds about 770,000 distinct CDR3 sequences, with almost 30% as singletons. The ends were cut back, 3 bases at V and 0 bases at J, with 9 bases in the middle. This CDR3 has 15 residues. The chain is built from TRBV12-3 or TRBV12-4 and TRBJ1-3; D gene unclear. This clonotype was obtained from a human donor in good health (CMV status not recorded). Some clones in this sample may be carry-over from other donors' samples. The material sequenced was cultured CD8+ T cells from PBMCs, taken from culture after CMV antigen stimulation. Written as DNA, the CDR3 is TGTGCCAGCAGTTTGGGAGTACTCTCTGGAAACACCATATATTTT. The encoded protein is CASSLGVLSGNTIYF.